What follows is one TCR beta chain and its context. Its antigen is undetermined. Each donor was nominally healthy when sampled (though unrecorded immune exposures were likely). The data are from a study of cytomegalovirus exposure and HLA in healthy donors. Looking at the study overall: 81% of roughly 430 genotyped donors fell in the Caucasian-associated ancestry cluster. The study, taken as a whole, reports: Follow-up analysis seemed to connect common viral pathogens with several of the most significant clusters identified. A previous analysis found most TCR beta V segments productive roughly 87% or roughly 30% of the time.

Researchers ran the PCR with 60 Vbeta and 13 Jbeta primers. The table came from immunoSEQ multiplex PCR; TCRdb's copy has only in-frame clones and leaves some out. The listing contains around 50,000 clones. The germline V gene has CDR1 SGHTA and CDR2 FQGNSA. V lost 2 bases, J lost 2 bases, and 11 bases lay in between. The CDR3 totals 15 residues. This TCR derives from a woman aged 40 to 55 in good health and CMV-seronegative. The specimen sequenced was PBMCs. The V gene is TRBV7-2, the J gene TRBJ2-3, with TRBD2 as a possible D gene (6 bases). CDR3 sequence: CASSLTGGHTDTQYF. CDR3 bases: TGTGCCAGCAGCTTAACCGGGGGTCACACAGATACGCAGTATTTT.